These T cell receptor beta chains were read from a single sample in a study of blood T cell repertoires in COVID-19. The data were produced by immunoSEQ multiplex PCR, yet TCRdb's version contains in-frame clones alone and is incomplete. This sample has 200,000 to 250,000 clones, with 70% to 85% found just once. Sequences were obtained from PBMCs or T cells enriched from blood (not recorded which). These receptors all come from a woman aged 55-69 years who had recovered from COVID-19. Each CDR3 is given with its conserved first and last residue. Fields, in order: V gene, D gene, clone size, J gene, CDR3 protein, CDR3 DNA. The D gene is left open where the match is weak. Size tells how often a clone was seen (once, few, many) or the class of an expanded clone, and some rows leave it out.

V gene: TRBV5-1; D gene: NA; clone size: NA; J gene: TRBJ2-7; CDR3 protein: CASSLGGGSKKVDEQYF; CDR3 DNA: TGCGCCAGCAGCTTGGGCGGGGGCAGTAAGAAAGTGGACGAGCAGTACTTC
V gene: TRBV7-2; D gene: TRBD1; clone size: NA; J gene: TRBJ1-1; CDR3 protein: CASSLQGGDTEAFF; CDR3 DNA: TGTGCCAGCAGCCTACAGGGGGGAGACACTGAAGCTTTCTTT
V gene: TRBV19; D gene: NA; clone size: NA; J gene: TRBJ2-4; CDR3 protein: CASSIHSTGLAKNIQYF; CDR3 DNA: TGTGCCAGTAGTATCCACTCGACAGGTCTAGCCAAAAACATTCAGTACTTC
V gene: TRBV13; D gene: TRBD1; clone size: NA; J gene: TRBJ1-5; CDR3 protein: CASSSGTGGQPQHF; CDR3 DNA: TGTGCCAGCAGCTCCGGGACAGGCGGCCAGCCCCAGCATTTT
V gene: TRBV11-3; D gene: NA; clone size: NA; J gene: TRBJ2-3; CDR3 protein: CASSAGFSTDTQYF; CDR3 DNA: TGTGCCAGCAGCGCGGGATTTAGCACAGATACGCAGTATTTT
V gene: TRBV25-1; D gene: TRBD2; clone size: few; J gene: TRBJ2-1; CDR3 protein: CASLAGHYNEQFF; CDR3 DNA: TGTGCCAGCCTAGCGGGGCACTACAATGAGCAGTTCTTC
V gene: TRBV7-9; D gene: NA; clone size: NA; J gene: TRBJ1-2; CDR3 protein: CASTWENYGYTF; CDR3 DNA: TGTGCCAGCACCTGGGAGAACTATGGCTACACCTTC
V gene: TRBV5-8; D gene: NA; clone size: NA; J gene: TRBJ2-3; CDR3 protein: CASSRLEGTDTQYF; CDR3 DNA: TGTGCCAGCAGCCGACTTGAGGGCACAGATACGCAGTATTTT
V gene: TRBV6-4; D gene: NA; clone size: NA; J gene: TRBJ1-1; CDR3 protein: CASSDSRDTEAFF; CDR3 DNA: TGTGCCAGCAGTGACTCCAGGGACACTGAAGCTTTCTTT
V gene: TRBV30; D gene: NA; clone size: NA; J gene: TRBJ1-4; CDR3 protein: CAWSGLSTNEKLFF; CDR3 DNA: TGTGCCTGGAGCGGACTTTCAACTAATGAAAAACTGTTTTTT
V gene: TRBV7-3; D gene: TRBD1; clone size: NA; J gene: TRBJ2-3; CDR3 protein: CASRTGATTDTQYF; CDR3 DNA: TGTGCCAGCAGGACAGGGGCTACCACAGATACGCAGTATTTT
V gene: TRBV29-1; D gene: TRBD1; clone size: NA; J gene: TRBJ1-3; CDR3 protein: CSVVEGASGNTIYF; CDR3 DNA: TGCAGCGTTGTAGAGGGGGCGAGTGGAAACACCATATATTTT
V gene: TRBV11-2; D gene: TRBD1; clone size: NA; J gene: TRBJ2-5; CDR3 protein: CASSLEAGGRGQYF; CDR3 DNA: TGTGCCAGCAGCTTAGAGGCAGGGGGAAGGGGCCAGTACTTC
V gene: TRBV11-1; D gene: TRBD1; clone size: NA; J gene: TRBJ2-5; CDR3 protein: CASSRDRGETQYF; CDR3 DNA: TGTGCCAGCAGCCGGGACAGGGGAGAGACCCAGTACTTC
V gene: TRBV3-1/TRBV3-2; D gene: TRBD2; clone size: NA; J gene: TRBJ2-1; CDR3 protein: CASSQDRTSEALRFF; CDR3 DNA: TGTGCCAGCAGCCAAGATCGGACTAGCGAGGCGTTGCGGTTCTTC
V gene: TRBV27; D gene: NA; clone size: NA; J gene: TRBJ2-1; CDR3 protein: CASSPLPVNEQFF; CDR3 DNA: TGTGCCAGCAGCCCTCTCCCCGTCAATGAGCAGTTCTTC
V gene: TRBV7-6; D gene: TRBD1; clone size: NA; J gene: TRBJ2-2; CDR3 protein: CASSLRLVGTANTGELFF; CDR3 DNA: TGTGCCAGCAGCCTTCGGTTGGTTGGGACAGCGAACACCGGGGAGCTGTTTTTT
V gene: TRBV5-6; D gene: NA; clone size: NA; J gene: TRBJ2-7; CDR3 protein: CASSFGRSYEQYF; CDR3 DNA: TGTGCCAGCAGCTTCGGTCGTTCCTACGAGCAGTACTTC
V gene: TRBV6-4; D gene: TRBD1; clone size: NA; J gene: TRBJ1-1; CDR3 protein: CASRTGMLNTEAFF; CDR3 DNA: TGTGCCAGCCGGACAGGAATGTTGAACACTGAAGCTTTCTTT
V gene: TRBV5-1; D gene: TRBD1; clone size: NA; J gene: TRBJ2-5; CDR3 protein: CASSPGQGPKETQYF; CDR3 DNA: TGCGCCAGCAGCCCGGGACAGGGACCAAAGGAGACCCAGTACTTC
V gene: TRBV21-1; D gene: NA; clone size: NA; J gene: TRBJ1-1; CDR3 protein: CASSKKGKRREREDTEAFF; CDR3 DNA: TGTGCCAGCAGCAAAAAGGGAAAGCGACGGGAAAGAGAGGACACTGAAGCTTTCTTT
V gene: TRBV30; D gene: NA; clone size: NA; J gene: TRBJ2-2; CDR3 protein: CAWSVRGGGELFF; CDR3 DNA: TGTGCCTGGAGTGTCCGGGGAGGCGGGGAGCTGTTTTTT
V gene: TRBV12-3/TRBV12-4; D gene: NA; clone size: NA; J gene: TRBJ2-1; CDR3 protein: CASSERTVVGQFF; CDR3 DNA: TGTGCCAGCAGTGAAAGGACAGTTGTTGGGCAGTTCTTC
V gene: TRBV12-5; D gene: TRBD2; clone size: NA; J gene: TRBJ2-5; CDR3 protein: CASGPASGRAETQYF; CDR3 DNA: TGTGCTAGTGGTCCGGCTAGCGGGAGGGCCGAGACCCAGTACTTC
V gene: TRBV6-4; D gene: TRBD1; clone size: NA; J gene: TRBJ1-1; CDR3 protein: CASSESGGRNTEAFF; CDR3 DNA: TGTGCCAGCAGTGAGTCAGGGGGAAGGAACACTGAAGCTTTCTTT
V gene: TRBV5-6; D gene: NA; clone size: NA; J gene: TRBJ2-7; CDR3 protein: CASSLFRSSYEQYF; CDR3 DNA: TGTGCCAGCAGCTTGTTCAGAAGTTCCTACGAGCAGTACTTC
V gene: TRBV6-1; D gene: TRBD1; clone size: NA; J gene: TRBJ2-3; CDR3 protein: CASSGPTGTGTDTQYF; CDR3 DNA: TGTGCCAGCAGTGGACCGACCGGGACAGGTACAGATACGCAGTATTTT
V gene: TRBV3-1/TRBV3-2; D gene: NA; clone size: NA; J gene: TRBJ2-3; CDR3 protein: CASSQAVGGRGTDTQYF; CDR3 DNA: TGTGCCAGCAGCCAAGCTGTAGGGGGGAGGGGAACAGATACGCAGTATTTT
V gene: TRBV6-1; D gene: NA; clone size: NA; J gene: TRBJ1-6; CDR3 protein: CASSGEREGSYNSPLHF; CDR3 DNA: TGTGCCAGCAGTGGGGAACGGGAGGGCTCCTATAATTCACCCCTCCACTTT
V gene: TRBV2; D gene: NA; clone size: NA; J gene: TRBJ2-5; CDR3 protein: CASSEVRTDQETQYF; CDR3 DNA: TGTGCCAGCAGTGAGGTCCGGACAGACCAAGAGACCCAGTACTTC
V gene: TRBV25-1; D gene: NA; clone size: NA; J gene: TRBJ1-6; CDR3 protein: CASRASRSDSPLHF; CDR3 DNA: TGTGCCAGCAGGGCCTCGAGGTCTGACTCACCCCTCCACTTT
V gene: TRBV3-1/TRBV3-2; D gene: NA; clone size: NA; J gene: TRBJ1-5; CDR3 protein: CASSQDLVQPQHF; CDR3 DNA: TGTGCCAGCAGCCAAGATCTTGTTCAGCCCCAGCATTTT
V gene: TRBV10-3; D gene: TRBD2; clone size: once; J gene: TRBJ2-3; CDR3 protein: CAISESTSGSYTQYF; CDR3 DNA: TGTGCCATCAGTGAGTCCACTAGCGGGAGTTATACGCAGTATTTT
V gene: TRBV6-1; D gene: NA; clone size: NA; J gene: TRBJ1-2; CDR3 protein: CASSESQSYGYTF; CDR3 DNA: TGTGCCAGCAGTGAATCACAGAGCTATGGCTACACCTTC
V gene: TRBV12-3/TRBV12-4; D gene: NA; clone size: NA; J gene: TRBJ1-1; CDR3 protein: CASSFVEAEAFF; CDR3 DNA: TGTGCCAGCAGTTTTGTCGAGGCTGAAGCTTTCTTT
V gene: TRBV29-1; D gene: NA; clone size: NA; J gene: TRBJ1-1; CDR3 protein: CSVASGQWVNTEAFF; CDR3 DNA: TGCAGCGTTGCCAGCGGGCAATGGGTGAACACTGAAGCTTTCTTT
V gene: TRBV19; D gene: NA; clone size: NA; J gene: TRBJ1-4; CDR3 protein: CASSIGLERLEKLFF; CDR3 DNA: TGTGCCAGTAGTATAGGGCTGGAGCGACTTGAAAAACTGTTTTTT
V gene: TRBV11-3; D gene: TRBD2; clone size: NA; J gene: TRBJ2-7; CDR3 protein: CASSLSAGGQEQYF; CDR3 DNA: TGTGCCAGCAGTCTTTCAGCGGGAGGCCAAGAGCAGTACTTC
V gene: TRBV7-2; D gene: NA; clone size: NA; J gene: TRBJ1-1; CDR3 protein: CASSLTPRKTEAFF; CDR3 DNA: TGTGCCAGCAGCCTTACTCCAAGAAAGACAGAAGCTTTCTTT
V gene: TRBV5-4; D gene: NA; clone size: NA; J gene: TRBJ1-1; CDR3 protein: CASSLTRGTEAFF; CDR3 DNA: TGTGCCAGCAGCCTAACTAGGGGGACTGAAGCTTTCTTT
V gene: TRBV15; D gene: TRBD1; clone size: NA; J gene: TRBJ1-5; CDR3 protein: CATSSDRGLSQPQHF; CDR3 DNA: TGTGCCACCAGCAGCGACAGGGGGCTGAGTCAGCCCCAGCATTTT